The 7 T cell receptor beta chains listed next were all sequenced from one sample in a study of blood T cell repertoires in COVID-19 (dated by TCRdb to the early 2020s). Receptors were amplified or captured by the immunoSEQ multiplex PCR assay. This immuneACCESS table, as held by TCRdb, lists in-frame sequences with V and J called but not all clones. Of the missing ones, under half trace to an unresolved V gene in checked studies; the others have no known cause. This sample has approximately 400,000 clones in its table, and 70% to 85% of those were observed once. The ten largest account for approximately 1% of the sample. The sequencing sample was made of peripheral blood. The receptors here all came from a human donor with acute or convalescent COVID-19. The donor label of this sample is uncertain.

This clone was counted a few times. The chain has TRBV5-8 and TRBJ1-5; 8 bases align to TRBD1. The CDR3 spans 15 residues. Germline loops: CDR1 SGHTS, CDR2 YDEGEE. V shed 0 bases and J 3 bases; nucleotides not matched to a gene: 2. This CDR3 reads CASSLGDRPNQPQHF. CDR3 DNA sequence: TGTGCCAGCAGCTTGGGGGACAGGCCCAATCAGCCCCAGCATTTT.

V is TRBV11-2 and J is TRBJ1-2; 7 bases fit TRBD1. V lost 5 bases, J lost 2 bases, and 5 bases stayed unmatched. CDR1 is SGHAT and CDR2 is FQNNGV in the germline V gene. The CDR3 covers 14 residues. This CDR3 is CASSVTDRNYGYTF. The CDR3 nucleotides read TGTGCCAGCAGCGTCACGGACAGGAACTATGGCTACACCTTC.

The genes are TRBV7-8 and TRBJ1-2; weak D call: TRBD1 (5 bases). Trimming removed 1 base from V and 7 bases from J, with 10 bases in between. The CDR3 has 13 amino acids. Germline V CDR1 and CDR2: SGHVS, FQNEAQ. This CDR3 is CASSLEGKFGYTF. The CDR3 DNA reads TGTGCCAGCAGCTTAGAGGGGAAATTTGGCTACACCTTC.

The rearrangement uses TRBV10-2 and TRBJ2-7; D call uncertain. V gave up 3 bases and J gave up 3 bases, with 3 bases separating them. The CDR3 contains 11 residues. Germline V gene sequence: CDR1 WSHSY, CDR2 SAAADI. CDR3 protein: CASSDLYEQYF. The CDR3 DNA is TGCGCCAGCAGTGACCTCTACGAGCAGTACTTC.

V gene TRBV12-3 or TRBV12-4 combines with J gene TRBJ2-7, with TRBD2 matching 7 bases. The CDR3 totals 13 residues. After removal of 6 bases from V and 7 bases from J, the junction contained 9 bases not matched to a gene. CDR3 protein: CASRGAGTGEQYF. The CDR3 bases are TGTGCCAGCAGGGGAGCGGGGACGGGGGAGCAGTACTTC.

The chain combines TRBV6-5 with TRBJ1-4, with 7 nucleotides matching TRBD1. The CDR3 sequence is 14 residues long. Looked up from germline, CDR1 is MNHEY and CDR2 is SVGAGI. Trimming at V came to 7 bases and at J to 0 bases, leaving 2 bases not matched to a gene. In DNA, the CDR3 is TGTGCCAGCAAGGGGGCTGCAACTAATGAAAAACTGTTTTTT. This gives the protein CASKGAATNEKLFF.

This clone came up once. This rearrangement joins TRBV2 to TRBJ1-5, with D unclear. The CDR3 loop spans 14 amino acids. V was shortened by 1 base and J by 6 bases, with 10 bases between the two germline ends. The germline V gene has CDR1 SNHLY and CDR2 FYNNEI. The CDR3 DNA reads TGTGCCAGCAGTGAAGAGGGAGGGCCTCAGCCCCAGCATTTT. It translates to CASSEEGGPQPQHF.